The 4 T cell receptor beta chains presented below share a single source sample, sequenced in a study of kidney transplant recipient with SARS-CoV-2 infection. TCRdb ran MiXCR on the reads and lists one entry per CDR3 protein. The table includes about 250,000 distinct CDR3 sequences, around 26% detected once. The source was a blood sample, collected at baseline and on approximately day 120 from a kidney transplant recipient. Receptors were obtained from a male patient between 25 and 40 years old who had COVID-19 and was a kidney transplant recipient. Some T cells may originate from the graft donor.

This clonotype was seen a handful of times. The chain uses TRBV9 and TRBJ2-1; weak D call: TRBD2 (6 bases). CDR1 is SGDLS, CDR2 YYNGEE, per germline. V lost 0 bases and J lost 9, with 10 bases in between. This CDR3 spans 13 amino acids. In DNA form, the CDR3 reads TGTGCCAGCAGCGTAGTTGGGGGGAGTGAGCAGTTCTTC. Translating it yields CASSVVGGSEQFF.

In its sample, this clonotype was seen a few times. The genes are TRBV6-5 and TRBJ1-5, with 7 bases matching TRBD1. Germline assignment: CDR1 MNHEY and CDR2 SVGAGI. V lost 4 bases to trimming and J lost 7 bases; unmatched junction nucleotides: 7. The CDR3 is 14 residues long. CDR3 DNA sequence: TGTGCCAGCAGTTCGACGACAGGGCACCAGCCCCAGCATTTT. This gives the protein CASSSTTGHQPQHF.

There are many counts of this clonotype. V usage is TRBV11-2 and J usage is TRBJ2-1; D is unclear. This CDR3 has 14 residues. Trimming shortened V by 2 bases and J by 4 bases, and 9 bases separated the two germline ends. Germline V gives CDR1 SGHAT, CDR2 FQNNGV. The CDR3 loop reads CASSLSMTYNEQFF. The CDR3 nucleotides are TGTGCCAGCAGCTTAAGTATGACATACAATGAGCAGTTCTTC.

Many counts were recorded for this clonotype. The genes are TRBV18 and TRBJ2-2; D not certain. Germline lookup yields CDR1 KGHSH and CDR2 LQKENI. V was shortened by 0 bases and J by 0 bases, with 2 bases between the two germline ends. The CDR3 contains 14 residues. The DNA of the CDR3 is TGTGCCAGCTCACCACCCACGAACACCGGGGAGCTGTTTTTT. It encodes CASSPPTNTGELFF.